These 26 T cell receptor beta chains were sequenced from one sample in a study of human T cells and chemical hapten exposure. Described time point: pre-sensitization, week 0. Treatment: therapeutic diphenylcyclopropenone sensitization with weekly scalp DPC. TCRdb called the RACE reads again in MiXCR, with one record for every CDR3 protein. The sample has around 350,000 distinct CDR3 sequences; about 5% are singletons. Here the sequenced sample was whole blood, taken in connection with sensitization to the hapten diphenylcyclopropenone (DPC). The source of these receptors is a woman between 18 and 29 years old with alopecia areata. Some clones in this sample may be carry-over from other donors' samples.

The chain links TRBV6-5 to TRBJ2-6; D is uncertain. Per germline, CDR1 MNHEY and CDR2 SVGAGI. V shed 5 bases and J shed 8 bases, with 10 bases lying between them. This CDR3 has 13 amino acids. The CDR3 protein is CASSQDGSNVLTF. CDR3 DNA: TGTGCCAGCAGTCAAGACGGGTCCAACGTCCTGACTTTC.

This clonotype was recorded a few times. CDR3 protein: CAISESIGTEAFF. The CDR3 DNA reads TGTGCCATCAGTGAGTCGATAGGGACTGAAGCTTTCTTT. V gene TRBV10-3 combines with J gene TRBJ1-1; D is undetermined. The ends were cut back, 0 bases at V and 5 bases at J, with 7 bases in the middle. Germline CDR1 ENHRY, CDR2 SYGVKD. This CDR3 comprises 13 residues.

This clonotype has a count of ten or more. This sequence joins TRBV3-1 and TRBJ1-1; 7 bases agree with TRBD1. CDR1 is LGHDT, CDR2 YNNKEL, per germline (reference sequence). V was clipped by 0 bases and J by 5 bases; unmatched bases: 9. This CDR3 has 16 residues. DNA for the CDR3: TGTGCCAGCAGCCAAGAAGGTTCGACAGGGAGGACTGAAGCTTTCTTT. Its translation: CASSQEGSTGRTEAFF.

CDR3 in DNA: TGTGCCAGCAGCTCCCCCCCACTAGCGGGGGAGGATGAGCAGTTCTTC. It is translated as CASSSPPLAGEDEQFF. The chain employs TRBV7-2 and TRBJ2-1; 11 nucleotides align to TRBD2. This CDR3 is built from 16 residues. V was pared by 4 bases and J by 8 bases, with 10 bases of the junction left unmatched. Germline-derived CDR1 and CDR2 are SGHTA and FQGNSA.

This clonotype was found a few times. CDR3 amino acids: CASGKGGTGNTIYF. The CDR3, as DNA: TGTGCCAGCGGGAAAGGGGGTACTGGAAACACCATATATTTT. This sequence joins TRBV6-6 and TRBJ1-3; D perhaps matches TRBD1 (6 bases). Per germline, CDR1 MNHNY and CDR2 SVGAGI (reference sequence). V lost 8 bases to trimming and J lost 2 bases, with 13 bases between them. The CDR3 is 14 residues long.

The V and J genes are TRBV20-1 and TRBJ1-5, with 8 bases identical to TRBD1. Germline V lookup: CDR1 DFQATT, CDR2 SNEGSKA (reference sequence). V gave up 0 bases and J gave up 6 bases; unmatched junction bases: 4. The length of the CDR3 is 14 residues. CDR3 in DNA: TGCAGTGCTAGAGATCCGACAGGGGCTCAGCCCCAGCATTTT. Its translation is CSARDPTGAQPQHF.

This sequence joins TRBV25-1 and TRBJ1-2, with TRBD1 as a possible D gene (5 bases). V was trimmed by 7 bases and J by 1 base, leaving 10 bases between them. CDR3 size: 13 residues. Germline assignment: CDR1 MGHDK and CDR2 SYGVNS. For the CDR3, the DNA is TGTGCCAGCACTGACAGTTATAACTATGGCTACACCTTC. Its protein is CASTDSYNYGYTF.

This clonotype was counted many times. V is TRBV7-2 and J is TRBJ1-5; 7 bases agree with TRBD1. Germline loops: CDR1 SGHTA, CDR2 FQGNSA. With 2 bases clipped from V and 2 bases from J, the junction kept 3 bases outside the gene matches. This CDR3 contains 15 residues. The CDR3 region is CASSLRQGRNQPQHF. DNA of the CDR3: TGTGCCAGCAGCTTAAGACAGGGTCGCAATCAGCCCCAGCATTTT.

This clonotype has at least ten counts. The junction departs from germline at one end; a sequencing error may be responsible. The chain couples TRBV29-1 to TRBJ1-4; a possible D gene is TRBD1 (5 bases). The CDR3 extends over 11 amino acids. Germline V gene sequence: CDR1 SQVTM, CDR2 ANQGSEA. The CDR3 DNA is TGCAGCGTAGAAGCAGGGGAAAAACTGTTTTTT. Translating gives CSVEAGEKLFF.

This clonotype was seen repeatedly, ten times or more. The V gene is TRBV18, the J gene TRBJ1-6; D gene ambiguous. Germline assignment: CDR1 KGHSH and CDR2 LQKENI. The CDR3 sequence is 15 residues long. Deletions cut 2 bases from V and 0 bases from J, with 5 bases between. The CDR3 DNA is TGTGCCAGCTCACCAACGGACTCCTATAATTCACCCCTCCACTTT. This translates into CASSPTDSYNSPLHF.

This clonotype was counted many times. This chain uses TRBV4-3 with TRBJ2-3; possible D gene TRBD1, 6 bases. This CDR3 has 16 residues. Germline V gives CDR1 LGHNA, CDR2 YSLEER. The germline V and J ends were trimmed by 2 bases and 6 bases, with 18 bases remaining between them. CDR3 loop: CASSQQHGGRGDTQYF. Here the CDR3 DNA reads TGCGCCAGCAGCCAACAGCATGGGGGCCGTGGTGATACGCAGTATTTT.

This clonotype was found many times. CDR3: CASSLWGGQGENEQFF. CDR3 bases: TGCGCCAGCAGTCTTTGGGGTGGACAGGGGGAAAATGAGCAGTTCTTC. The genes are TRBV5-1 and TRBJ2-1, with TRBD1 matching over 10 bases. Trimming removed 5 bases from V and 7 bases from J; junction bases left unmatched: 12. The CDR3 extends over 16 amino acids. Germline CDR1 reads SGHRS; CDR2 reads YFSETQ.

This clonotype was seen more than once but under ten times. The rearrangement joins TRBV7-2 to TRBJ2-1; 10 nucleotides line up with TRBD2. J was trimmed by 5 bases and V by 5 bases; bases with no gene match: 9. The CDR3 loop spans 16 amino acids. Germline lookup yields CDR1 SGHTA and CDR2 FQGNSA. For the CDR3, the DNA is TGTGCCAGCAGCCCCCTCCTAGCGGGGGCCCACAATGAGCAGTTCTTC. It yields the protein CASSPLLAGAHNEQFF. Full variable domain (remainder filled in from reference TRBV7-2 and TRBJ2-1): GAGVSQSPSNKVTEKGKDVELRCDPISGHTALYWYRQSLGQGLEFLIYFQGNSAPDKSGLPSDRFSAERTGGSVSTLTIQRTQQEDSAVYLCASSPLLAGAHNEQFFGPGTRLTVL.

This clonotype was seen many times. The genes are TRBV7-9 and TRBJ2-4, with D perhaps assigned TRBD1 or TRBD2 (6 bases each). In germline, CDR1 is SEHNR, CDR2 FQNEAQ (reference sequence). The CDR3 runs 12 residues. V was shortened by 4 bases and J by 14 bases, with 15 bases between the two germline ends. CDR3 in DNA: TGTGCCAGCAGCTCCCTTGGGGGGCCCGAGTACTTC. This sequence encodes CASSSLGGPEYF. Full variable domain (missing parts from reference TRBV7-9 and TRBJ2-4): DTGVSQNPRHKITKRGQNVTFRCDPISEHNRLYWYRQTLGQGPEFLTYFQNEAQLEKSRLLSDRFSAERPKGSFSTLEIQRTEQGDSAMYLCASSSLGGPEYFGAGTRLSVL.

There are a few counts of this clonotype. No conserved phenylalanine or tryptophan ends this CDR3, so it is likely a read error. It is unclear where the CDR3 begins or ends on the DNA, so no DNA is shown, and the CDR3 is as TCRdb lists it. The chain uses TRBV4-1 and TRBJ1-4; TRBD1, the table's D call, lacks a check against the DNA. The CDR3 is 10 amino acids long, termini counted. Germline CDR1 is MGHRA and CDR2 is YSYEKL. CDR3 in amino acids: CASSLDRVMD.

The DNA of the CDR3 is TGTGCCAGCTCTCAGACAGGGGGAAATGACTATGGCTACACCTTC. Amino acids: CASSQTGGNDYGYTF. The chain is built from TRBV18 and TRBJ1-2; 9 bases line up with TRBD1. Germline V lookup: CDR1 KGHSH, CDR2 LQKENI. This CDR3 region has 15 residues. The junction had 8 bases not matched to a gene; V was cut back by 6 bases and J by 3 bases.

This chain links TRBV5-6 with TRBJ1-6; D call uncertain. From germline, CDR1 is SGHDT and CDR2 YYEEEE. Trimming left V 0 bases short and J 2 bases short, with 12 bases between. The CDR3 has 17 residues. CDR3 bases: TGTGCCAGCAGCTTGGAGCGGTTTTCGCCCTATAATTCACCCCTCCACTTT. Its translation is CASSLERFSPYNSPLHF.

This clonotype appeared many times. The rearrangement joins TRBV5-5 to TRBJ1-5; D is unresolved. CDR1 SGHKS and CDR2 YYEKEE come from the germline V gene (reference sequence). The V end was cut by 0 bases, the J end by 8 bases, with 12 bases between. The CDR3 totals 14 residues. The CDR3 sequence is CASSLESRSEPQHF. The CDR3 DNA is TGTGCCAGCAGCTTGGAGTCCAGATCGGAGCCCCAGCATTTT. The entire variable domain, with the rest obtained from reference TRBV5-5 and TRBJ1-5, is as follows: DAGVTQSPTHLIKTRGQQVTLRCSPISGHKSVSWYQQVLGQGPQFIFQYYEKEERGRGNFPDRFSARQFPNYSSELNVNALLLGDSALYLCASSLESRSEPQHFGDGTRLSIL.

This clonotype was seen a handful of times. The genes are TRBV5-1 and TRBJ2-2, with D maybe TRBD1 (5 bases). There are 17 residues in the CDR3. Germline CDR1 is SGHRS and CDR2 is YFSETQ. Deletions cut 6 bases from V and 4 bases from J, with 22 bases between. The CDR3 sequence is CASTANPPGSGTGELFF. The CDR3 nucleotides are TGCGCCAGCACGGCGAATCCCCCAGGGTCCGGCACCGGGGAGCTGTTTTTT.

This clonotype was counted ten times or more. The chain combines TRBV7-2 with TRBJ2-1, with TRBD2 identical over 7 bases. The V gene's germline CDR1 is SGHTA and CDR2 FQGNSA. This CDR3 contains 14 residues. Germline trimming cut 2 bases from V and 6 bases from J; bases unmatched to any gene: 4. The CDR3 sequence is CASSLNGGINEQFF. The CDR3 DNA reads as TGTGCCAGCAGCTTAAACGGGGGGATCAATGAGCAGTTCTTC.

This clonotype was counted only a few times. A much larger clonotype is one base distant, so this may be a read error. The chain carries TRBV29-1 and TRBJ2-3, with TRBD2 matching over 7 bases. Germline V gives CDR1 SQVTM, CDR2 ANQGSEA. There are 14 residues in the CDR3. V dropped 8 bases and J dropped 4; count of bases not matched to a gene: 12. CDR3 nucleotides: TGCAGCATTGTTCTCAGCGGGGACCCAGATACGCAGTATTTT. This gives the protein CSIVLSGDPDTQYF.

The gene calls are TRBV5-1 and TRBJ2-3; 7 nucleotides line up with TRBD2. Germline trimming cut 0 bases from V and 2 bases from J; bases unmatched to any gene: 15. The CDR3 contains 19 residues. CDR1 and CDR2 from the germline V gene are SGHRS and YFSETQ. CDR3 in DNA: TGCGCCAGCAGCTTGGTCCCGCTAAGCGGGGCGGAGAACACAGATACGCAGTATTTT. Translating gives CASSLVPLSGAENTDTQYF.

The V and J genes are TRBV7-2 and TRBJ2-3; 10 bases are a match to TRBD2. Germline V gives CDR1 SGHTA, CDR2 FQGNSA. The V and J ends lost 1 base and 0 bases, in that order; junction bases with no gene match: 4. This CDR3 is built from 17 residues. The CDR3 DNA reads TGTGCCAGCAGCTTAGGGGCTAGCGGGGGTAGCACAGATACGCAGTATTTT. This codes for CASSLGASGGSTDTQYF.

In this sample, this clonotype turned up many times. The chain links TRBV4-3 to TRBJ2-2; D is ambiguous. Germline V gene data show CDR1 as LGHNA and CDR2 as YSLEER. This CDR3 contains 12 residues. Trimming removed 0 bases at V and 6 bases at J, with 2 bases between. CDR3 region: CASSQDSGELFF. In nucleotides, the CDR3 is TGCGCCAGCAGCCAAGATTCCGGGGAGCTGTTTTTT.

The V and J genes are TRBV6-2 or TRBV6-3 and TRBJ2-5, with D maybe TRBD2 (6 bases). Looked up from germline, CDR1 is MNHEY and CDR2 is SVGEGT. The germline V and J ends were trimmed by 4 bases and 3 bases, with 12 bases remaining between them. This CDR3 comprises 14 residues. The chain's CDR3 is CASSWRGGEETQYF. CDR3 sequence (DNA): TGTGCCAGCAGTTGGCGGGGTGGAGAAGAGACCCAGTACTTC.

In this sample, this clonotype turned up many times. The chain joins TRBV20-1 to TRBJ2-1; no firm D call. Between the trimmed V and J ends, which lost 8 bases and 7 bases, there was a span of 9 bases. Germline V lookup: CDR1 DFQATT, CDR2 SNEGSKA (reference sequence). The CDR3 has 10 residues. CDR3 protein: CSSLVNEQFF. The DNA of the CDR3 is TGCAGTAGCCTGGTTAATGAGCAGTTCTTC.